These 28 T cell receptor beta chains share one sample of origin, sequenced in a study of Ad26.COV2.S vaccination and SARS-CoV-2 variants (dated by TCRdb to about 2021). The library was prepared using the immunoSEQ multiplex PCR assay. TCRdb retrieved this table from immuneACCESS and kept in-frame rearrangements only. Not all clones are present; in checked studies, unresolved V genes account for under half, and no reason is known for the remainder. The sample table lists about 440,000 clones, about 90% of them with a count of one. The biggest ten clones account for about 4.4% of the sample. The treatment or condition tag for this specimen amounts to: about 20 received Ad26.COV2.S at low or high dose, single or two shots; 5 received placebo; per-sample allocation not given. For vaccine and placebo recipients, repertoires were sequenced using samples collected on day 63 after the first injection. The sequences come from peripheral blood, collected in a trial of Ad26.COV2.S vaccine versus placebo. The receptors shown here come from a person aged 18-65 years who received the Ad26.COV2.S COVID-19 vaccine or a placebo.

This sequence joins TRBV11-2 and TRBJ2-1; 10 positions agree with TRBD2. Trimming cost V 3 bases and J 1 base; bases outside gene matches: 0. This CDR3 has 15 amino acids. Per the germline V gene, CDR1 is SGHAT and CDR2 is FQNNGV. CDR3 DNA: TGTGCCAGCAGCTTTAGCGGGGGGTCCTACAATGAGCAGTTCTTC. This gives the protein CASSFSGGSYNEQFF.

V is TRBV19 and J is TRBJ2-7; TRBD1 agrees at 8 bases. The CDR3 sequence is 15 residues long. CDR1 is LNHDA, CDR2 SQIVND, per germline (reference sequence). V lost 1 base and J lost 1; bases outside the gene matches: 3. CDR3 loop: CASSIGQGASYEQYF. The DNA for the CDR3 is TGTGCCAGTAGTATAGGGCAGGGGGCATCCTACGAGCAGTACTTC.

This clone was counted once. The V call is TRBV3-1 (or the pseudogene TRBV3-2), the J call TRBJ2-1; possibly TRBD2 for D (7 bases). The CDR3 is 21 amino acids. Germline CDR1 reads LGHDT; CDR2 reads YNNKEL (reference sequence). Trimming shortened V by 2 bases and J by 0 bases, and 26 bases separated the two germline ends. CDR3 sequence: CASSQPPGEGETSYSYNEQFF. The CDR3 coding sequence is TGTGCCAGCAGCCAACCCCCCGGGGAGGGGGAAACTAGCTACTCCTACAATGAGCAGTTCTTC.

In its sample, this clone was seen a few times. The V gene is TRBV14, the J gene TRBJ1-5; TRBD1 matches 7 bases. V was clipped by 6 bases and J by 0 bases; unmatched bases: 20. The CDR3 sequence is 20 residues long. CDR1 and CDR2 from the germline V gene are SGHDN and FVKESK. The DNA of the CDR3 is TGTGCCAGCAGGCAACCCTTCGGACAGGCGAGAATCGATAGCAATCAGCCCCAGCATTTT. Amino acids: CASRQPFGQARIDSNQPQHF.

Written as DNA, the CDR3 is TGTGCCAGCAGCCAAGGTCCAGGGTTAAGGTATGGGGCCAACGTCCTGACTTTC. Protein: CASSQGPGLRYGANVLTF. The chain employs TRBV3-1 (or the pseudogene TRBV3-2) and TRBJ2-6, with a possible D match to TRBD1 (5 bases). CDR1 is LGHDT, CDR2 YNNKEL, per germline (reference sequence). V dropped 1 base and J dropped 3 bases, with 16 bases sitting between them. This CDR3 is built from 18 residues.

V gene TRBV21-1 combines with J gene TRBJ1-6; whether TRBD1, the table's D call, matches the DNA was not checked. TRBV21-1 is designated a pseudogene. The CDR3 runs 17 residues. CDR3 in DNA: TGTGCCAGCAGCCGCCCTTATGGGGGCCCCTATAATTCACCCCTCCACTTT. As protein: CASSRPYGGPYNSPLHF.

Concerning this clone: The same CDR3 arises from other DNA sequences in this sample as well. V is TRBV3-1 (or the pseudogene TRBV3-2) and J is TRBJ2-3; 8 positions agree with TRBD2. Losses at the gene ends were 3 bases for V and 3 bases for J; bases not matched to a gene: 5. The CDR3 sequence is 15 residues long. Germline CDR1 is LGHDT and CDR2 is YNNKEL (reference sequence). CDR3 residues: CASSQGLAGTDTQYF. For the CDR3, the DNA is TGTGCCAGCAGCCAGGGTCTAGCGGGTACAGATACGCAGTATTTT.

The chain employs TRBV28 and TRBJ2-3; D could derive from TRBD1 or TRBD2 (6 bases each). From germline, CDR1 is MDHEN and CDR2 SYDVKM. V dropped 5 bases and J dropped 0 bases, with 12 bases sitting between them. There are 15 residues in the CDR3. DNA of the CDR3: TGTGCCAGCAGTCCCTCGGGGGCTAGCACAGATACGCAGTATTTT. Its protein is CASSPSGASTDTQYF.

The chain recombines TRBV28 with TRBJ2-7; 10 bases align to TRBD2. V was clipped by 3 bases and J by 2 bases; unmatched bases: 13. The CDR3 is 18 amino acids. CDR1 is MDHEN, CDR2 SYDVKM, per germline. CDR3 bases: TGTGCCAGCAGTTTTAAAGGCCCACTAGCGGGGTTTACCTACGAGCAGTACTTC. Translated, it gives CASSFKGPLAGFTYEQYF. Full variable domain (outside the CDR3, taken from reference TRBV28 and TRBJ2-7): DVKVTQSSRYLVKRTGEKVFLECVQDMDHENMFWYRQDPGLGLRLIYFSYDVKMKEKGDIPEGYSVSREKKERFSLILESASTNQTSMYLCASSFKGPLAGFTYEQYFGPGTRLTVT.

J is TRBJ2-1 and V is TRBV5-4, with 9 bases fitting TRBD2. This CDR3 contains 16 residues. Germline V gene lookup returns CDR1 SGHNT and CDR2 YYREEE (reference sequence). V lost 0 bases, J lost 9 bases, and 10 bases stayed unmatched. The CDR3 loop is CASSLENSGSFREQFF. DNA of the CDR3: TGTGCCAGCAGCTTGGAGAATAGCGGGAGTTTTCGTGAGCAGTTCTTC.

The chain carries TRBV2 and TRBJ2-4, with unresolved D. The ends were cut back, 3 bases at V and 2 bases at J, with 11 bases in the middle. The germline CDR1 and CDR2 sequences are SNHLY and FYNNEI. The CDR3 contains 15 residues. The CDR3 nucleotides are TGTGCCAGCAGTGATTCCAGCCTAACCAAAAACATTCAGTACTTC. The encoded protein is CASSDSSLTKNIQYF. The full variable domain, in which reference TRBV2 and TRBJ2-4 provide the parts outside the CDR3, is EPEVTQTPSHQVTQMGQEVILRCVPISNHLYFYWYRQILGQKVEFLVSFYNNEISEKSEIFDDQFSVERPDGSNFTLKIRSTKLEDSAMYFCASSDSSLTKNIQYFGAGTRLSVL.

The chain recombines TRBV7-9 with TRBJ2-7; D unresolved. The CDR3 has 12 amino acids. The V end was cut by 6 bases, the J end by 7 bases, with 13 bases between. Germline V gene sequence: CDR1 SEHNR, CDR2 FQNEAQ (reference sequence). Written as DNA, the CDR3 is TGTGCCAGCAGGCAGTCCTTGGGAGAGCAGTACTTC. Amino acid sequence: CASRQSLGEQYF.

This clone was detected only once. This chain connects TRBV7-2 to TRBJ1-1; D ambiguous. V was shortened by 5 bases and J by 0 bases, with 10 bases between the two germline ends. The CDR3 is 14 amino acids. Germline V gives CDR1 SGHTA, CDR2 FQGNSA. CDR3 DNA sequence: TGTGCCAGCAGCGCCCAGTCCTTGAACACTGAAGCTTTCTTT. This sequence encodes CASSAQSLNTEAFF.

This clone has only a few counts. The chain employs TRBV6-1 and TRBJ1-5; no clear D. The CDR3 totals 13 residues. Germline V gives CDR1 MNHNS, CDR2 SASEGT. V was cut by 1 base and J by 4 bases, with 5 bases left in between. CDR3 protein: CASSEVGNQPQHF. CDR3 nucleotide sequence: TGTGCCAGCAGTGAAGTGGGTAATCAGCCCCAGCATTTT.

The genes are TRBV7-9 and TRBJ2-2, with D hard to call. Germline-derived CDR1 and CDR2 are SEHNR and FQNEAQ (reference sequence). V lost 5 bases and J 5 bases, leaving 9 bases between the germline ends. This CDR3 contains 13 residues. The CDR3 region is CASSPTATGELFF. Written as DNA, the CDR3 is TGTGCCAGCAGCCCAACAGCGACCGGGGAGCTGTTTTTT.

The rearrangement uses TRBV4-1 and TRBJ1-3, with 12 bases aligning to TRBD1. V lost 3 bases to trimming and J lost 5 bases; unmatched junction nucleotides: 8. Germline CDR1 and CDR2: MGHRA and YSYEKL. The CDR3 spans 17 residues. CDR3 coding DNA: TGCGCCAGCAGCCACCCGGGACAGGGGGCGCGCAGAAACACCATATATTTT. This encodes CASSHPGQGARRNTIYF.

The J gene is TRBJ1-6, the V gene TRBV4-1; 8 bases match TRBD1. The CDR3 loop spans 15 amino acids. Trimming at V came to 4 bases and at J to 9 bases, leaving 8 bases not matched to a gene. From germline, CDR1 is MGHRA and CDR2 YSYEKL. In DNA form, the CDR3 reads TGCGCCAGCAGCCCAACCGGGACAGGAAGTTCACCCCTCCACTTT. Its translation: CASSPTGTGSSPLHF.

The J gene is TRBJ2-2, the V gene TRBV21-1; the table's D call, TRBD1, has no DNA check behind it. TRBV21-1 is a pseudogene segment. This CDR3 is built from 17 residues. The CDR3, as DNA: TGTGCCAGCATCAGACCCGGGACAGGGTGGGTGACCGGGGAGCTGTTTTTT. Encoded protein: CASIRPGTGWVTGELFF.

CDR3 DNA: TGCAGTGCTAGTGGCGGCTCTGGGGCCAACGTCCTGACTTTC. It is translated as CSASGGSGANVLTF. This chain uses TRBV20-1 with TRBJ2-6; D not certain. The CDR3 has 14 amino acids. Germline CDR1 DFQATT, CDR2 SNEGSKA (reference sequence). The germline V and J ends were trimmed by 3 bases and 0 bases, with 6 bases remaining between them.

The gene calls are TRBV6-2 or TRBV6-3 and TRBJ2-7; D is unclear. Germline assignment: CDR1 MNHEY and CDR2 SVGEGT. Trimming cost V 1 base and J 2 bases, with 12 bases left between them. The CDR3 has 15 residues. The CDR3 is CASSYFGPGTYEQYF. CDR3 DNA: TGTGCCAGCAGTTACTTCGGACCGGGTACCTACGAGCAGTACTTC.

In its sample, this clone was seen once. The V and J genes are TRBV10-3 and TRBJ2-1; 9 positions agree with TRBD1. The CDR3 runs to 12 residues. Germline V gene data show CDR1 as ENHRY and CDR2 as SYGVKD. J lost 7 bases, V lost 8 bases, and 3 bases had no gene match. The CDR3 protein is CAIGDRGNEQFF. DNA of the CDR3: TGTGCCATCGGAGACAGGGGGAATGAGCAGTTCTTC.

The chain joins TRBV28 to TRBJ1-1; maybe TRBD1 (5 bases). Trimming removed 3 bases from V and 10 bases from J, with 12 bases in between. Germline CDR1 and CDR2: MDHEN and SYDVKM. The CDR3 totals 12 residues. This CDR3 is CASSFGRGRAFF. The CDR3 nucleotides read TGTGCCAGCAGTTTTGGGAGGGGTAGAGCTTTCTTT.

CDR3 amino acids: CATSRPTSGDQETQYF. CDR3 sequence (DNA): TGTGCCACCAGCAGGCCGACTAGCGGGGACCAAGAGACCCAGTACTTC. This rearrangement joins TRBV15 to TRBJ2-5; 11 bases are a match to TRBD2. Germline V gene sequence: CDR1 LNHNV, CDR2 YYDKDF (reference sequence). The junction had 3 bases not matched to a gene; V was cut back by 3 bases and J by 0 bases. The CDR3 is 16 residues long.

J is TRBJ1-1 and V is TRBV6-1; 7 bases are shared with TRBD1. The CDR3 loop spans 14 amino acids. CDR1 is MNHNS and CDR2 is SASEGT in the germline V gene. V lost 2 bases, J lost 4 bases, and 4 bases stayed unmatched. The chain's CDR3 is CASSERPGGTEAFF. Written as DNA, the CDR3 is TGTGCCAGCAGTGAACGCCCAGGGGGCACTGAAGCTTTCTTT.

The chain employs TRBV5-4 and TRBJ2-1, with TRBD1 matching over 10 bases. The V and J ends lost 0 bases and 10 bases, in that order; junction bases with no gene match: 4. This CDR3 spans 14 amino acids. Germline V lookup: CDR1 SGHNT, CDR2 YYREEE (reference sequence). The CDR3, as DNA: TGTGCCAGCAGCTTGGTGACAGGGGGCCCAGAGCAGTTCTTC. It translates to CASSLVTGGPEQFF.

The chain carries TRBV28 and TRBJ2-1; 9 bases match TRBD2. Trimming took 3 bases from V and 9 from J; bases not matched to a gene: 12. CDR1 is MDHEN and CDR2 is SYDVKM in the germline V gene. The CDR3 totals 16 residues. The CDR3 is CASSFRREGRAVEQFF. CDR3 coding DNA: TGTGCCAGCAGTTTCAGGCGGGAGGGCCGAGCTGTTGAGCAGTTCTTC.

J is TRBJ1-4 and V is TRBV7-9; D possibly corresponds to TRBD1 (5 bases). CDR3 length equals 15 residues. CDR1 is SEHNR, CDR2 FQNEAQ, per germline (reference sequence). The ends were cut back, 1 base at V and 5 bases at J, with 11 bases in the middle. In DNA, the CDR3 is TGTGCCAGCAGCTTAGGTCCGGGACTGAATGAAAAACTGTTTTTT. Encoded protein: CASSLGPGLNEKLFF.

This clone was recorded at least ten times. V usage is TRBV19 and J usage is TRBJ2-7; 7 bases align to TRBD2. Per germline, CDR1 LNHDA and CDR2 SQIVND (reference sequence). V lost 6 bases, J lost 5 bases, and 7 bases stayed unmatched. The CDR3 extends over 13 amino acids. The CDR3 is CASSTLGGDEQYF. CDR3 nucleotide sequence: TGTGCCAGTAGCACCTTGGGGGGGGACGAGCAGTACTTC. Complete variable domain (other parts from reference TRBV19 and TRBJ2-7): DGGITQSPKYLFRKEGQNVTLSCEQNLNHDAMYWYRQDPGQGLRLIYYSQIVNDFQKGDIAEGYSVSREKKESFPLTVTSAQKNPTAFYLCASSTLGGDEQYFGPGTRLTVT.